This is a list of T cell receptor beta chains from one sample in a study of cytomegalovirus exposure and HLA in healthy donors. Produced via immunoSEQ multiplex PCR; TCRdb's table is partial and in-frame only. The repertoire holds 95,000 to 150,000 clones, 80% to 90% seen once, with approximately 2% in the top ten. The source material was PBMCs. Receptor source: a woman aged 18-29 years in good health and CMV-seronegative. Both conserved end residues are part of each CDR3. D genes are given only for firm matches. Expanded clones are given a class, and other clones once, few, many or no size at all.

V gene	D gene	clone size	J gene	CDR3 protein	CDR3 DNA
TRBV4-2	.	.	TRBJ1-2	CASGKGAGGDGYTF	TGTGCCAGCGGAAAAGGGGCGGGGGGAGATGGCTACACCTTC
TRBV6-5	TRBD1	.	TRBJ1-4	CASSPRTGKNEKLFF	TGTGCCAGCAGTCCACGGACAGGGAAAAATGAAAAACTGTTTTTT
TRBV7-6	TRBD1	.	TRBJ2-2	CASSLGQGNTGELFF	TGTGCCAGCAGCTTGGGACAGGGAAACACCGGGGAGCTGTTTTTT
TRBV19	.	.	TRBJ1-5	CASSPTASNQPQHF	TGTGCCAGTAGTCCGACAGCCAGCAATCAGCCCCAGCATTTT
TRBV27	TRBD1	.	TRBJ2-7	CASSATPWTGAYEQYF	TGTGCCAGCAGTGCGACCCCGTGGACAGGGGCCTACGAGCAGTACTTC
TRBV11-3	TRBD2	.	TRBJ2-7	CASSLEWSSGSYEQYF	TGTGCCAGCAGCTTAGAATGGTCTAGCGGGTCCTACGAGCAGTACTTC
TRBV6-6	TRBD2	.	TRBJ2-7	CATGGSGGRDEQYF	TGTGCCACGGGCGGGAGCGGGGGTCGAGACGAGCAGTACTTC
TRBV19	.	.	TRBJ1-3	CATTPQTGTGNTIYF	TGTGCCACAACTCCTCAAACAGGCACTGGAAACACCATATATTTT
TRBV7-8	.	.	TRBJ2-3	CASSSSVTDTQYF	TGTGCCAGCAGCTCTAGCGTCACAGATACGCAGTATTTT
TRBV5-1	TRBD2	.	TRBJ2-7	CASSLVASGRANEQYF	TGCGCCAGCAGCTTGGTCGCTAGCGGGAGGGCCAACGAGCAGTACTTC
TRBV6-5	TRBD1	.	TRBJ2-1	CASAPTGTGANEQFF	TGTGCCAGCGCACCCACCGGGACAGGGGCCAATGAGCAGTTCTTC
TRBV13	.	.	TRBJ1-5	CASSLGGSNQPQHF	TGTGCCAGCAGCTTAGGCGGGAGCAATCAGCCCCAGCATTTT
TRBV27	TRBD1	few	TRBJ2-7	CASSDRVYYEQYF	TGTGCCAGCAGTGACAGGGTATACTACGAGCAGTACTTC
TRBV5-1	TRBD1	.	TRBJ1-2	CASSAGQGYYGYTF	TGCGCCAGCAGCGCGGGACAGGGGTACTATGGCTACACCTTC
TRBV9	TRBD2	.	TRBJ2-7	CASSVSSGMGEQYF	TGTGCCAGCAGCGTAAGTAGCGGGATGGGCGAGCAGTACTTC
TRBV21-1	.	.	TRBJ2-3	CASSRIHRTSGTTDTQYF	TGTGCCAGCAGCAGAATCCATCGGACTAGCGGGACCACAGATACGCAGTATTTT
TRBV5-1	TRBD1	.	TRBJ1-4	CASSPGTGAAKGEKLFF	TGCGCCAGCAGCCCCGGGACAGGGGCCGCCAAGGGAGAAAAACTGTTTTTT
TRBV29-1	TRBD2	.	TRBJ2-1	CSARPILAGSSYNEQFF	TGCAGCGCAAGGCCAATCTTAGCGGGGAGCTCCTACAATGAGCAGTTCTTC
TRBV11-2	TRBD1	.	TRBJ1-1	CASSLGGNRGNTEAFF	TGTGCCAGCAGCTTAGGGGGTAACAGGGGAAACACTGAAGCTTTCTTT
TRBV20-1	.	.	TRBJ2-7	CSARSYEQYF	TGCAGTGCTAGATCATACGAGCAGTACTTC
TRBV19	TRBD2	.	TRBJ2-2	CASSPDRTSGGAELFF	TGTGCCAGTAGTCCGGACAGGACTAGCGGGGGGGCTGAGCTGTTTTTT
TRBV14	.	.	TRBJ1-4	CASSQDLRPGEELFF	TGTGCCAGCAGCCAAGACCTTCGCCCGGGTGAGGAACTGTTTTTT
TRBV11-3	.	once	TRBJ2-7	CASRSTGNSYEQYF	TGTGCCAGCAGGTCTACAGGGAACTCCTACGAGCAGTACTTC
TRBV28	TRBD2	.	TRBJ2-7	CASSLSRVAGVYEQYF	TGTGCCAGCAGTTTAAGTAGGGTAGCGGGAGTCTACGAGCAGTACTTC
TRBV14	TRBD2	.	TRBJ2-1	CASSQGIGLAGINEQFF	TGTGCCAGCAGCCAAGGAATCGGACTAGCGGGAATCAATGAGCAGTTCTTC
TRBV28	.	.	TRBJ1-5	CASSIAPGQGQPQHF	TGTGCCAGCAGTATAGCCCCGGGACAAGGTCAGCCCCAGCATTTT
TRBV5-1	TRBD1	.	TRBJ2-7	CASNRGPYEQYF	TGCGCCAGCAACAGGGGACCCTACGAGCAGTACTTC
TRBV30	TRBD2	.	TRBJ2-5	CAWSEVAGGTQETQYF	TGTGCCTGGAGTGAGGTGGCGGGAGGGACGCAAGAGACCCAGTACTTC